The next 6 T cell receptor beta chains were all read from a single sample in a study of blood T cell repertoires in COVID-19. The method was immunoSEQ multiplex PCR; TCRdb's version includes in-frame clones alone and lacks a portion of them. The table lists 150,000 or so clones, approximately 88% of them singletons. Sequences were obtained from PBMCs or T cells enriched from blood (not recorded which). The receptor source for this set is an older man who had been exposed to COVID-19.

The chain joins TRBV5-6 to TRBJ2-1; the D gene is possibly TRBD2 (6 bases). Trimming stripped 4 bases from V and 9 bases from J, with 17 bases between. This CDR3 comprises 14 residues. CDR1 and CDR2 from the germline V gene are SGHDT and YYEEEE. CDR3 bases: TGTGCCAGCAGCCAATCGGGACTCCCGCTTGAGCAGTTCTTC. Its translation is CASSQSGLPLEQFF.

The chain is built from TRBV2 and TRBJ1-2; 7 bases line up with TRBD1. From germline, CDR1 is SNHLY and CDR2 FYNNEI. V lost 8 bases and J lost 5; bases outside the gene matches: 8. The CDR3 contains 13 residues. The DNA of the CDR3 is TGTGCCAGCGGTACGGGACAGCTTTATGGCTACACCTTC. The encoded protein is CASGTGQLYGYTF.

The gene calls are TRBV6-5 and TRBJ1-2, with D maybe TRBD1 (6 bases). The ends were cut back, 4 bases at V and 4 bases at J, with 13 bases in the middle. Germline V gene data show CDR1 as MNHEY and CDR2 as SVGAGI. The length of the CDR3 is 14 residues. CDR3 loop: CASSSGQSLYGYTF. Here the CDR3 DNA reads TGTGCCAGCAGTTCCGGACAGAGCCTCTATGGCTACACCTTC.

The chain recombines TRBV3-1 (or the pseudogene TRBV3-2) with TRBJ1-6; unclear D gene. There are 14 residues in the CDR3. Per the germline V gene, CDR1 is LGHDT and CDR2 is YNNKEL (reference sequence). V shed 1 base and J shed 9 bases, with 10 bases lying between them. The CDR3 DNA sequence: TGTGCCAGCAGCCAAGGAGGAGTAGGTTCACCCCTCCACTTT. It codes for CASSQGGVGSPLHF.

The V gene is TRBV7-9, the J gene TRBJ2-1; TRBD2 matches 12 bases. Germline V CDR1 and CDR2: SEHNR, FQNEAQ (reference sequence). The CDR3 spans 15 residues. V was clipped by 7 bases and J by 7 bases; unmatched bases: 8. Here the CDR3 reads CASTSTSGSENEQFF. The CDR3 DNA reads as TGTGCCAGCACCTCGACTAGCGGGAGTGAGAATGAGCAGTTCTTC.

This clone came up once. The chain's CDR3 is CASSRTGAGNTIYF. The CDR3 region has the DNA TGTGCCAGCAGCCGGACAGGGGCTGGAAACACCATATATTTT. V usage is TRBV9 and J usage is TRBJ1-3; TRBD1 aligns across 9 bases. Germline values: CDR1 SGDLS, CDR2 YYNGEE. The CDR3 runs 14 residues. With 4 bases clipped from V and 2 bases from J, the junction kept 1 base outside the gene matches. The complete variable domain, with remaining parts taken from reference TRBV9 and TRBJ1-3, reads DSGVTQTPKHLITATGQRVTLRCSPRSGDLSVYWYQQSLDQGLQFLIQYYNGEERAKGNILERFSAQQFPDLHSELNLSSLELGDSALYFCASSRTGAGNTIYFGEGSWLTVV.